This T cell receptor (beta chain) was documented in a study of T cell responses to AZD1222 COVID-19 vaccine. The study, taken as a whole, reports: Clonal diversity was possibly underestimated, and the donors were mostly white British, with more females. Targeting of unmutated variant regions was reportedly seen in nearly half of spike-specific TCRs.

CDR3 length equals 15 residues. The ends lost 11 bases at V and 4 bases at J; junction bases unmatched: 14. Assay used: immunoSEQ multiplex PCR; TCRdb lists only in-frame clones, some missing. The sample records about 150,000 clones, 80% to 90% being singletons. This clone was counted only a few times. Its matching antigen is unknown. The rearrangement uses TRBV23-1 and TRBJ2-3; 8 positions agree with TRBD2. TRBV23-1 is an ORF, and what it does is uncertain. The sample was peripheral blood, taken on day 0 of AZD1222 vaccination. The receptor was isolated from an adult in good health. The CDR3 bases are TGCGCCCCCAGGAGCCCAGCGGGAGTGGCAGATACGCAGTATTTT. Its protein is CAPRSPAGVADTQYF.